These 10 T cell receptor beta chains were all obtained from the same sample, sequenced in a study of cytomegalovirus exposure and HLA in healthy donors. Primers for the PCR totalled 60 Vbeta and 13 Jbeta. Sequencing used immunoSEQ multiplex PCR; TCRdb keeps in-frame clones, though not all of them. Among roughly 55,000 clones listed, around 79% were seen once. The sample taken for sequencing was PBMCs. The receptors stem from a female donor in good health and CMV-seronegative.

The chain joins TRBV5-8 to TRBJ2-3; weak D call: TRBD1 (6 bases). Germline assignment: CDR1 SGHTS and CDR2 YDEGEE. This CDR3 contains 16 residues. V gave up 0 bases and J gave up 0 bases, with 11 bases separating them. The CDR3 loop is CASSLGTATSTDTQYF. CDR3 sequence (DNA): TGTGCCAGCAGCTTGGGGACAGCTACTAGCACAGATACGCAGTATTTT.

This chain connects TRBV27 to TRBJ2-5; D may be TRBD2 (5 bases). The J call may be wrong; the DNA end is better matched by TRBJ2-7. The V gene's germline CDR1 is MNHEY and CDR2 SMNVEV (reference sequence). The CDR3 consists of 15 residues. As DNA, the CDR3 is TGTGCCAGCAGCCCTAGCTGGGGAGCCGGATACGAGCAGTACTTC. The encoded protein is CASSPSWGAGYEQYF.

The chain uses TRBV5-1 and TRBJ2-5; D is perhaps TRBD1 (5 bases). The DNA matches TRBJ2-7 better at its end, which makes the J call doubtful. Looked up from germline, CDR1 is SGHRS and CDR2 is YFSETQ. This CDR3 is 16 amino acids long. In nucleotides, the CDR3 is TGCGCCAGCAGCTTGCAGGGTGGCTATCCGTCCTACGAGCAGTACTTC. Translating it yields CASSLQGGYPSYEQYF.

The chain couples TRBV9 to TRBJ1-1; D is undetermined. CDR1 SGDLS and CDR2 YYNGEE come from the germline V gene. V lost 0 bases, J lost 1 base, and 13 bases lay in between. The CDR3 contains 16 residues. The CDR3 spells CASSVGAVVENTEAFF. CDR3 bases: TGTGCCAGCAGCGTAGGGGCCGTAGTTGAGAACACTGAAGCTTTCTTT.

The CDR3 loop is CASSLSAEDTEAFF. The CDR3 DNA reads TGTGCCAGCAGCTTATCAGCTGAGGACACTGAAGCTTTCTTT. The V and J genes are TRBV7-2 and TRBJ1-1; D not certain. Trimming took off 2 bases at V and 3 bases at J, with 10 bases between the two ends. Germline CDR1 reads SGHTA; CDR2 reads FQGNSA. There are 14 residues in the CDR3.

The chain joins TRBV27 to TRBJ2-3; D perhaps matches TRBD1 (6 bases). The V end was cut by 5 bases, the J end by 6 bases, with 15 bases between. CDR3 size: 14 residues. CDR1 is MNHEY and CDR2 is SMNVEV in the germline V gene (reference sequence). CDR3 in DNA: TGTGCCAGCAGTCGCGACAGGTCCCGGGATACGCAGTATTTT. The encoded protein is CASSRDRSRDTQYF.

The chain recombines TRBV16 with TRBJ2-1; D is perhaps TRBD2 (6 bases). The CDR3 spans 15 residues. Trimming removed 4 bases at V and 2 bases at J, with 12 bases between. Per germline, CDR1 KGHSY and CDR2 FQNENV. The CDR3 reads CASSPRRGPYNEQFF. Here the CDR3 DNA reads TGTGCCAGCAGCCCCCGGAGGGGACCCTACAATGAGCAGTTCTTC.

The rearrangement joins TRBV4-1 to TRBJ1-1; TRBD1 matches at 9 bases. Trimming removed 6 bases from V and 0 bases from J; junction bases left unmatched: 11. Germline CDR1 reads MGHRA; CDR2 reads YSYEKL. CDR3 length: 17 residues. The CDR3 DNA follows: TGCGCCAGCAGTACCGGGACAGGGCCTAATATGAACACTGAAGCTTTCTTT. Translation gives CASSTGTGPNMNTEAFF.

The J gene is TRBJ2-7, the V gene TRBV10-3; D is possibly TRBD2 (5 bases). The CDR3 contains 16 residues. Looked up from germline, CDR1 is ENHRY and CDR2 is SYGVKD. V was cut by 0 bases and J by 2 bases, with 14 bases left in between. CDR3 sequence: CAISESPGLAPYEQYF. CDR3 DNA: TGTGCCATCAGTGAGTCACCGGGCCTAGCACCCTACGAGCAGTACTTC.

The chain recombines TRBV5-1 with TRBJ1-2; 8 bases fit TRBD1. V gave up 0 bases and J gave up 4 bases; unmatched junction bases: 8. CDR1 and CDR2 from the germline V gene are SGHRS and YFSETQ. The CDR3 consists of 16 residues. In nucleotides, the CDR3 is TGCGCCAGCAGCTTGGCCCCGGGACAGGAATCCTATGGCTACACCTTC. Its protein product is CASSLAPGQESYGYTF. Full variable domain (missing parts from reference TRBV5-1 and TRBJ1-2): KAGVTQTPRYLIKTRGQQVTLSCSPISGHRSVSWYQQTPGQGLQFLFEYFSETQRNKGNFPGRFSGRQFSNSRSEMNVSTLELGDSALYLCASSLAPGQESYGYTFGSGTRLTVV.